This T cell receptor beta chain was sequenced during a study of human T cells and chemical hapten exposure. About the research overall: The patch tests put 0.01% DPC on the skin of the upper back and were read 6 days later. The study enrolled mostly female patients with alopecia areata, totalis or universalis.

Germline V gives CDR1 MNHNY, CDR2 SVGAGI (reference sequence). The CDR3 spans 18 residues. Trimming at V came to 6 bases and at J to 4 bases, leaving 11 bases not matched to a gene. In its sample, this clonotype was seen many times. In the authors' methods: Samples contained a median of about 96,000 TCRs, with a range of about 20,000 to 750,000. MiXCR was run by TCRdb on the RACE reads, yielding one entry per CDR3 protein. None of the V and J calls come from the authors' own analysis; TCRdb made them. This repertoire shows about 82,000 distinct CDR3 sequences, around 6.7% found once; its top ten account for about 1.5%. Time point in this sample: patch test 2, 6 weeks after DPC sensitization. Sample treatment: therapeutic diphenylcyclopropenone sensitization with weekly scalp DPC.

This TCR was recovered from a woman in her 30s with alopecia areata. Some clones in this sample may be carry-over from other donors' samples. The sample consisted of whole blood, taken in connection with sensitization to the hapten diphenylcyclopropenone (DPC). The V gene is TRBV6-6, the J gene TRBJ2-6; 11 bases are shared with TRBD1. The DNA for the CDR3 is TGTGCCAGCAGCCTGGGACAGGGGGGCTCAGGAGGGGCCAACGTCCTGACTTTC. It codes for CASSLGQGGSGGANVLTF.